Listed here is a single TCR beta chain. This clone was found once. Its antigen is currently not known. Base qualities are not at hand, and no much larger clone is one base apart. The immunoSEQ Assay was the method used to sequence TCRbeta CDR3 regions. After extraction, genomic DNA underwent amplification by bias-controlled multiplex PCR, followed by high-throughput sequencing. The authors processed their data as follows. To quantify the absolute abundance of every unique TCRbeta CDR3 region, sequences were collapsed and filtered. T cell fraction was estimated by normalizing TCRbeta template counts to usable DNA, which was measured by amplifying reference genes present in all nucleated cells. Repertoire TCRs were annotated as SARS-CoV-2-specific when V gene, CDR3 amino acid sequence and J gene were exactly matched to a known reactive TCR set. The reference SARS-CoV-2 TCR set was derived from MIRA and filtered for enrichment in COVID-19-positive ImmuneCODE repertoires, a step that removed public or cross-reactive TCRs. Drawing on the MIRA antigens, annotated TCRs were analysed further at the level of specific ORF or position within ORF. Depth was the summed frequency of annotated unique rearrangements, while breadth was defined as annotated unique rearrangements over total unique productive rearrangements. Group comparisons of TCR breadth used two-sided Wilcoxon rank-sum tests. TCRdb took this table from immuneACCESS and kept in-frame rearrangements with V and J called. Such tables lack part of the clones; where checked against another copy, unresolved V genes explain under half of the gap, and the rest is unexplained. From that table come the V and J calls and clone size; the DNA was used to work out D and trimming. This sample lists 350,000 to 500,000 clones; around nine tenths were detected once. The ten most abundant clones make up 3.6% of the sample.

The sample is drawn from a study of Ad26.COV2.S vaccination and SARS-CoV-2 variants (dated by TCRdb to about 2021). Describing the broader study: Donors in the vaccine arm were drawn from COV1001, a multicentre, randomized, double-blind, placebo-controlled phase I-IIa trial testing Ad26.COV2.S in healthy adults. The TCR-sequenced set comprised about 30 samples: approximately 20 Ad26.COV2.S vaccine recipients, 5 placebo recipients and 8 SARS-CoV-2 convalescent individuals. Investigators did not know the trial group allocation while performing experiments and assessing outcomes. Ad26.COV2.S was given intramuscularly at 5x10^10 or 1x10^11 viral particles, as a single shot or as two shots 56 days apart. Sequencing of the TCRbeta repertoire served to evaluate the specificity and breadth of SARS-CoV-2-reactive T cell receptors following Ad26.COV2.S vaccination. Trial participants were randomized into five groups of five: low-dose or high-dose Ad26.COV2.S given once or twice, or placebo on both occasions.

Taken with the paper, the label for treatment or condition translates to: about 20 received Ad26.COV2.S at low or high dose, single or two shots; roughly five received placebo; per-sample allocation not given. For vaccine and placebo recipients, the sequenced repertoires came from samples collected on day 63 after the first injection. In Cohort 1b, roughly 26 adults aged 18-55 years were enrolled at a single site in Boston, USA, between 29 July and 7 August 2020. Ad26.COV2.S was a replication-incompetent adenovirus type 26 vector that expressed a prefusion-stabilized SARS-CoV-2 spike protein derived from the original Wuhan strain. The research as a whole found: After vaccination, spike-specific CD8+ and CD4+ T cell responses were reported to show substantial breadth. The authors noted that total T cell responses may have been underestimated by the TCR breadth and depth analyses. Higher spike-specific TCR breadth was observed in Ad26.COV2.S recipients than in placebo recipients (P = 0.0014). Vaccine and placebo recipients had comparable non-spike TCR breadth, which fits with the vaccine containing only spike. The study was not powered to compare responses between vaccine doses or regimens.

The sample consisted of peripheral blood, taken in a trial of Ad26.COV2.S vaccine versus placebo. The clonotype comes from a person between 18 and 65 years old who received the Ad26.COV2.S COVID-19 vaccine or a placebo.

The CDR3 region reads CASSWDNQPQHF. The sequenced DNA is TGTGCCAGCAGTTGGGACAATCAGCCCCAGCATTTT. This receptor chain uses TRBV6-2 or TRBV6-3 and TRBJ1-5; a confident D gene designation cannot be given. Trimming costs V 4 bases and J 3 bases, and their ends lie 4 bases apart. Counted from cysteine to phenylalanine, this CDR3 has 12 amino acids. The only DNA kept is the CDR3, 36 bases in frame from the first base. CDR1 and CDR2 are read off the germline V gene as MNHEY and SVGEGT.